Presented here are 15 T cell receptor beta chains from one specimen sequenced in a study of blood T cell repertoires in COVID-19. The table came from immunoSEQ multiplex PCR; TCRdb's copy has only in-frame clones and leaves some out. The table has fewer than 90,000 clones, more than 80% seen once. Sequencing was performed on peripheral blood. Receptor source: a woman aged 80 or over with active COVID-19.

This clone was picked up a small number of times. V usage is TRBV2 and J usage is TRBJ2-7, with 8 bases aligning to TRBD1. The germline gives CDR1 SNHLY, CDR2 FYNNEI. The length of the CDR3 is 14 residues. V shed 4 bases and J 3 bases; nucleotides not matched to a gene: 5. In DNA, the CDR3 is TGTGCCAGCAGTGGACAGGGGAGATTCTACGAGCAGTACTTC. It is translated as CASSGQGRFYEQYF.

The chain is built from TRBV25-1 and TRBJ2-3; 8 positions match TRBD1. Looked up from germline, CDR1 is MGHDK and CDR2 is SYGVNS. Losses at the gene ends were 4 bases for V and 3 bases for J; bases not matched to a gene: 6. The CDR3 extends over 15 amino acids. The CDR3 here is CASSVPGGRTDTQYF. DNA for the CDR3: TGTGCCAGCAGTGTACCAGGGGGCAGAACAGATACGCAGTATTTT.

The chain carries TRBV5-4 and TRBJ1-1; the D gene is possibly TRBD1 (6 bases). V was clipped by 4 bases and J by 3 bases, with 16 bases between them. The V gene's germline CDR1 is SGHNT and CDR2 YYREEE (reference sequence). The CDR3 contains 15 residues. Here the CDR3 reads CASSNTQGSHTEAFF. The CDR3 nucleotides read TGTGCCAGCAGCAATACACAGGGCTCCCACACTGAAGCTTTCTTT.

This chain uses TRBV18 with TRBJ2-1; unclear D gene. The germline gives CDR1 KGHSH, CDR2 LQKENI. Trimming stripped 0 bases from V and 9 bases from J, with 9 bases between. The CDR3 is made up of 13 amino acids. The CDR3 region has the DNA TGTGCCAGCTCACCACCCCAGTCGTCTGAGCAGTTCTTC. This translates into CASSPPQSSEQFF.

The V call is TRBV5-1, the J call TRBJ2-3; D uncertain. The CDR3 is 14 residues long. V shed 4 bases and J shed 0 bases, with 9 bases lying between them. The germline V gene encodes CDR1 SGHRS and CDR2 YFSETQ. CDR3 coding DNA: TGCGCCAGCAGCCACACCGATAGCACAGATACGCAGTATTTT. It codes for CASSHTDSTDTQYF.

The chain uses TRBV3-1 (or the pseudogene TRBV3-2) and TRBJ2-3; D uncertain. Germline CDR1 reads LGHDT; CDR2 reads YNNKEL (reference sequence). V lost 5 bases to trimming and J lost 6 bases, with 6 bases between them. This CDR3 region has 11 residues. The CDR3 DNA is TGTGCCAGCAGCGGCCCGGATACGCAGTATTTT. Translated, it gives CASSGPDTQYF.

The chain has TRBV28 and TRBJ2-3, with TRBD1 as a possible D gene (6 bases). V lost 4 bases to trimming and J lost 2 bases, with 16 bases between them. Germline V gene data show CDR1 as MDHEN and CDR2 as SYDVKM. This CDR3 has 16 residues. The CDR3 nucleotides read TGTGCCAGCAGTTCCCCCGGGGACACCATCACAGATACGCAGTATTTT. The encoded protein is CASSSPGDTITDTQYF.

CDR3 nucleotide sequence: TGTGCCAGCAGTTACTCTTCTAGCACAGATACGCAGTATTTT. Translated, it gives CASSYSSSTDTQYF. The V gene is TRBV6-2 or TRBV6-3, the J gene TRBJ2-3; D not resolved. CDR3 size: 14 residues. V lost 0 bases and J 0 bases, leaving 4 bases between the germline ends. The germline gives CDR1 MNHEY, CDR2 SVGEGT.

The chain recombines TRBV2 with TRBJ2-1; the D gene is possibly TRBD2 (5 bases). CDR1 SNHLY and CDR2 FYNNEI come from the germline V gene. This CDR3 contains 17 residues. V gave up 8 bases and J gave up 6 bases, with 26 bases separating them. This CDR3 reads CASGVAARDPEGNEQFF. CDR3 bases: TGTGCCAGCGGAGTGGCCGCTAGGGATCCCGAGGGCAATGAGCAGTTCTTC.

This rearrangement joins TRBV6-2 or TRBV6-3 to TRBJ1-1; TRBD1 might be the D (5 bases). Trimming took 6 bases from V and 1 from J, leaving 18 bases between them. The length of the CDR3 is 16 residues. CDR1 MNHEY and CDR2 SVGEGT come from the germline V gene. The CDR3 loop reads CASSPIWGTGNTEAFF. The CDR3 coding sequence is TGTGCCAGCAGCCCGATATGGGGTACAGGGAACACTGAAGCTTTCTTT.

The CDR3 bases are TGTGCCAGCAGCCCAAGCGGGACGATCACAGATACGCAGTATTTT. Its protein is CASSPSGTITDTQYF. J is TRBJ2-3 and V is TRBV11-2; 7 bases map to TRBD2. Germline V gene lookup returns CDR1 SGHAT and CDR2 FQNNGV. The CDR3 is 15 amino acids. The ends lost 5 bases at V and 2 bases at J; junction bases unmatched: 7.

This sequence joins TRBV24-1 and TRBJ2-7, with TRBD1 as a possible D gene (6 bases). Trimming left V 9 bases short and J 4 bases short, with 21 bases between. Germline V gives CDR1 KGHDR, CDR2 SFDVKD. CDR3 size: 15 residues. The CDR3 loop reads CATQVDRQTGYEQYF. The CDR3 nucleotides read TGTGCCACCCAGGTAGACAGGCAGACCGGTTACGAGCAGTACTTC.

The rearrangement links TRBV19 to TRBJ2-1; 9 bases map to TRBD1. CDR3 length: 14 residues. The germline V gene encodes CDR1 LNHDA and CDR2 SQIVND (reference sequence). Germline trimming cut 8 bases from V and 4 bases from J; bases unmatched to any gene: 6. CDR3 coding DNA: TGTGCCAGTTCTTACAGGGGGCTTTACAATGAGCAGTTCTTC. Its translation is CASSYRGLYNEQFF.

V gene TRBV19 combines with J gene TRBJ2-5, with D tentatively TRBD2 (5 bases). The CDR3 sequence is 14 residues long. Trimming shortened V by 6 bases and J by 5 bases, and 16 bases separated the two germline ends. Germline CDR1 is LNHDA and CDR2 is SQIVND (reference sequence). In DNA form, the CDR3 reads TGTGCCAGTAGGCCCCTCGGGGATCCGGAGACCCAGTACTTC. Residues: CASRPLGDPETQYF. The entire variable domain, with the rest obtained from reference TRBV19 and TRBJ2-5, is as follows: DGGITQSPKYLFRKEGQNVTLSCEQNLNHDAMYWYRQDPGQGLRLIYYSQIVNDFQKGDIAEGYSVSREKKESFPLTVTSAQKNPTAFYLCASRPLGDPETQYFGPGTRLLVL.

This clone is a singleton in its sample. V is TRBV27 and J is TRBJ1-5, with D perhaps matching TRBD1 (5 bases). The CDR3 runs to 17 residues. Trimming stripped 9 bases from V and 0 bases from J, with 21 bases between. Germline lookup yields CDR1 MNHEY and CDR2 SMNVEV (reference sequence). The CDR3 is CASGAWGSLYSNQPQHF. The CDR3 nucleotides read TGTGCCAGTGGGGCCTGGGGCAGCCTCTATAGCAATCAGCCCCAGCATTTT.